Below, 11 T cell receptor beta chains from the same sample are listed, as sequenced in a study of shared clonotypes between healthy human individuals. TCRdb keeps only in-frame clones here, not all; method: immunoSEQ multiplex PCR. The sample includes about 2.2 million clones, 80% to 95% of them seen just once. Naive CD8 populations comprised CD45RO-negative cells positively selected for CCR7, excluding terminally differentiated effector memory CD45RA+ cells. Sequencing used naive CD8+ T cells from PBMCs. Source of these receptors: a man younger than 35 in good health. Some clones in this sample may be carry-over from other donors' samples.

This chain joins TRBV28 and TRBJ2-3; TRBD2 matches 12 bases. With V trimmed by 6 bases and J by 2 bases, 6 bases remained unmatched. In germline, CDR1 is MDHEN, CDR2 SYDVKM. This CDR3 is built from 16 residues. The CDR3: CASSRLAGEITDTQYF. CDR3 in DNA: TGTGCCAGCAGCCGACTAGCGGGAGAGATCACAGATACGCAGTATTTT.

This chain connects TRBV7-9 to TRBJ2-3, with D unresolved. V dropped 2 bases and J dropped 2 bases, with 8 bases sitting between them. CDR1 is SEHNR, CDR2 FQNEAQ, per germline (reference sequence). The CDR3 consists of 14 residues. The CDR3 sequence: CASSLPQLTDTQYF. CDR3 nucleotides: TGTGCCAGCAGCTTACCGCAGCTCACAGATACGCAGTATTTT.

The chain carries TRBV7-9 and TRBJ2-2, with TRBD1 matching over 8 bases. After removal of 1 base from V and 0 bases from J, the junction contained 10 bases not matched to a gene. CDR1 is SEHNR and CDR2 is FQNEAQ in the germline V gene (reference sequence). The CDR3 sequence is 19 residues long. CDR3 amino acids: CASSLGPLTGAPNTGELFF. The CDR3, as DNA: TGTGCCAGCAGCTTAGGCCCCTTGACAGGGGCTCCGAACACCGGGGAGCTGTTTTTT.

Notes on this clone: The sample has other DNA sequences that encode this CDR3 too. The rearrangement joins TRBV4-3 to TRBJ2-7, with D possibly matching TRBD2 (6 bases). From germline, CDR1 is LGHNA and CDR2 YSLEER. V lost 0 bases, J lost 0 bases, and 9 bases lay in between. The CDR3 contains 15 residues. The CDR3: CASSQDRRGSYEQYF. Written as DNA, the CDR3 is TGCGCCAGCAGCCAAGACCGGCGGGGCTCCTACGAGCAGTACTTC.

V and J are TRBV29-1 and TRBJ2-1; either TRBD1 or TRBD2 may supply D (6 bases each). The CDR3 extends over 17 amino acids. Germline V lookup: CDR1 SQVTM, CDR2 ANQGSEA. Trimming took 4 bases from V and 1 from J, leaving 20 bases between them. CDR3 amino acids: CSVAPPPRGESYNEQFF. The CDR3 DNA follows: TGCAGCGTTGCGCCCCCGCCGAGGGGGGAGTCCTACAATGAGCAGTTCTTC.

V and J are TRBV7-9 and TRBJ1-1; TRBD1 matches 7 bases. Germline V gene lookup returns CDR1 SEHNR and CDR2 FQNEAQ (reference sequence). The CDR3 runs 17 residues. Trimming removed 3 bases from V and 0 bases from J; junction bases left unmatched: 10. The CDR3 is CASSFRTGDNMNTEAFF. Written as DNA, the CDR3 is TGTGCCAGCAGCTTTCGGACAGGAGACAACATGAACACTGAAGCTTTCTTT.

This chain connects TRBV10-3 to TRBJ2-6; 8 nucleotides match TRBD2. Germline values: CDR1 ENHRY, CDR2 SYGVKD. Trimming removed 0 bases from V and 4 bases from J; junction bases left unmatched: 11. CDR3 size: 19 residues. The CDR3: CAISESSRAGVTGANVLTF. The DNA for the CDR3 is TGTGCCATCAGTGAGTCGAGTCGAGCGGGAGTTACCGGGGCCAACGTCCTGACTTTC.

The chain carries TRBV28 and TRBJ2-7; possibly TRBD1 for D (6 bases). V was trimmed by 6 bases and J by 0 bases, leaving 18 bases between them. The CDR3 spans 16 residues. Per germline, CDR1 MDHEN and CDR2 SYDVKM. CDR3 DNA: TGTGCCAGCAGCCCCCCTCCGGGACACCACTCCTACGAGCAGTACTTC. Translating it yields CASSPPPGHHSYEQYF.

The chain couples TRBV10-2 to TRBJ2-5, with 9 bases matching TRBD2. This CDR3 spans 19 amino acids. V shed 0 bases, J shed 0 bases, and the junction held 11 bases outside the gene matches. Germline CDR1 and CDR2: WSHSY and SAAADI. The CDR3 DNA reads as TGCGCCAGCAGTGAGTCGTTGGCTAGCGGGGATGAGTACCAAGAGACCCAGTACTTC. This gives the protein CASSESLASGDEYQETQYF.

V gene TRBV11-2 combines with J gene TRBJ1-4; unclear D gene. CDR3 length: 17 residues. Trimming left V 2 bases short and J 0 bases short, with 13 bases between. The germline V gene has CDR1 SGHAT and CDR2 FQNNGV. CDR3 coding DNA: TGTGCCAGCAGCTTAAGAGCGGTTTCTGCAACTAATGAAAAACTGTTTTTT. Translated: CASSLRAVSATNEKLFF.

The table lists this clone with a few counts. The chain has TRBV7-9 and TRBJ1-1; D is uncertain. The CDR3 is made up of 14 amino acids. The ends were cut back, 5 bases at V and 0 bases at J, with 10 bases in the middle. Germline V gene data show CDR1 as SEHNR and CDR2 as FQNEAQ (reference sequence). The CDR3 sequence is CASSQVTVNTEAFF. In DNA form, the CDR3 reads TGTGCCAGCAGCCAGGTCACCGTGAACACTGAAGCTTTCTTT.